The 5 T cell receptor beta chains below were found in one sample sequenced in a study of blood T cells in healthy people across ages. The authors ran a second PCR of 7 to 11 cycles using a sample-barcoded 5' primer and a J-beta primer mix. TCRdb redid the calling of the 5' RACE reads with MiXCR, one entry per CDR3 protein. The sample holds some 1.5 million distinct CDR3 sequences, 28% seen once. Sequencing was carried out using blood. These receptors originate from a woman in her twenties or thirties in good health.

This clonotype has at least ten counts. The chain joins TRBV20-1 to TRBJ2-7, with D uncertain. The CDR3 is 13 amino acids. V lost 1 base, J lost 0 bases, and 7 bases lay in between. Germline CDR1 DFQATT, CDR2 SNEGSKA (reference sequence). This CDR3 reads CSARGRSSYEQYF. The CDR3 DNA sequence: TGCAGTGCTAGAGGCAGGAGCTCCTACGAGCAGTACTTC.

This clonotype was found many times. The genes are TRBV28 and TRBJ2-7; D remains ambiguous. Trimming took 6 bases from V and 4 from J, leaving 4 bases between them. CDR3 length: 10 residues. In germline, CDR1 is MDHEN, CDR2 SYDVKM. CDR3 amino acids: CASRGYEQYF. CDR3 nucleotides: TGTGCCAGCAGGGGTTACGAGCAGTACTTC.

In its sample, this clonotype was seen a few times. This chain joins TRBV5-1 and TRBJ2-7, with a possible D match to TRBD2 (6 bases). Deletions cut 6 bases from V and 2 bases from J, with 18 bases between. This CDR3 spans 15 amino acids. Germline CDR1 reads SGHRS; CDR2 reads YFSETQ. CDR3 coding DNA: TGCGCCAGCAACCCCCAAGCCGGGAGCCCCTACGAGCAGTACTTC. This translates into CASNPQAGSPYEQYF.

The chain combines TRBV6-5 with TRBJ1-5; D call uncertain. Germline V gene data show CDR1 as MNHEY and CDR2 as SVGAGI. V lost 2 bases and J lost 5, with 7 bases in between. CDR3 length: 13 residues. The CDR3 reads CASSYRLDQPQHF. DNA of the CDR3: TGTGCCAGCAGTTACAGGTTAGATCAGCCCCAGCATTTT.

A remark on this clonotype: Relative to the germline gene, one junction end is altered; a read error may explain this. The genes are TRBV7-9 and TRBJ2-7, with 9 bases matching TRBD1. Per germline, CDR1 SEHNR and CDR2 FQNEAQ (reference sequence). The CDR3 is 16 amino acids. The DNA of the CDR3 is TGTGCCAGCAGCTTCTTAGGACAGGGGTTTTCCTATGAGCAGTACTTC. This translates into CASSFLGQGFSYEQYF.